This is a list of T cell receptor beta chains from one sample in a study of beta chain features in type 1 diabetes. Repertoires were generated with immunoSEQ multiplex PCR, while TCRdb's copy carries only in-frame clones and drops some. Found here are 810,000 or so clones, 17% of them singletons; the top ten hold 0.02% to 0.03%. The sample taken for sequencing was naive CD4+ T cells from blood. All receptors come from a woman younger than 30 in good health. The CDR3 runs from the conserved cysteine through the conserved F or W. Each record gives: V gene, D gene, clone size, J gene, CDR3 protein, CDR3 DNA. A D gene is named only where the DNA matches it firmly. Clone sizes are given selectively: once, few, many, or a class where the clone is expanded.

TRBV5-1	TRBD2	few	TRBJ2-1	CASSYYSNSGSSYNEQFF	TGCGCCAGCAGCTATTACTCGAATAGCGGGAGTTCCTACAATGAGCAGTTCTTC
TRBV19	NA	NA	TRBJ1-3	CASSIGDGSGNTIYF	TGTGCCAGTAGTATAGGGGACGGCTCTGGAAACACCATATATTTT
TRBV5-4	TRBD1	NA	TRBJ1-6	CASRQDRAINSPLHF	TGTGCCAGCAGACAAGACAGGGCTATTAATTCACCCCTCCACTTT
TRBV7-9	NA	NA	TRBJ1-6	CASSYWTANNSPLHF	TGTGCCAGCAGCTACTGGACTGCAAATAATTCACCCCTCCACTTT
TRBV7-2	NA	few	TRBJ2-7	CASSLGGGYEQYF	TGTGCCAGCAGCTTAGGGGGTGGCTACGAGCAGTACTTC
TRBV6-4	NA	few	TRBJ2-5	CASSDGQDQETQYF	TGTGCCAGCAGTGACGGGCAAGACCAAGAGACCCAGTACTTC
TRBV23-1	TRBD2	few	TRBJ2-5	CASSQSGTSSYQETQYF	TGCGCCAGCAGTCAGTCGGGGACTAGCTCGTACCAAGAGACCCAGTACTTC
TRBV4-3	NA	few	TRBJ2-3	CASSQALGAGLSDTQYF	TGCGCCAGCAGCCAAGCACTTGGGGCAGGCTTATCAGATACGCAGTATTTT
TRBV6-6	NA	NA	TRBJ2-5	CASSARTNYYQETQYF	TGTGCCAGCAGTGCCCGGACAAACTACTACCAAGAGACCCAGTACTTC
TRBV29-1	NA	few	TRBJ2-3	CSVDMGDTQYF	TGCAGCGTTGATATGGGAGATACGCAGTATTTT
TRBV4-3	TRBD2	few	TRBJ2-1	CASSQVPGLAGNSDEQFF	TGCGCCAGCAGCCAAGTCCCGGGACTAGCGGGAAATAGCGATGAGCAGTTCTTC
TRBV2	NA	NA	TRBJ2-1	CASIGHSPSYNEQFF	TGTGCCAGCATTGGGCACAGTCCCTCCTACAATGAGCAGTTCTTC
TRBV7-9	NA	NA	TRBJ2-4	CASSLWGIVEGRNIQYF	TGTGCCAGCAGCTTATGGGGTATTGTCGAGGGGAGGAACATTCAGTACTTC
TRBV9	TRBD1	few	TRBJ2-5	CASSVSAGTAKETQYF	TGTGCCAGCAGCGTTTCAGCCGGGACAGCAAAAGAGACCCAGTACTTC
TRBV25-1	NA	few	TRBJ2-1	CASTQFGYEQFF	TGTGCCAGCACCCAGTTCGGCTATGAGCAGTTCTTC
TRBV4-2	NA	NA	TRBJ2-7	CASSQAPTGTLYEQYF	TGTGCCAGCAGCCAAGCCCCGACAGGGACTCTCTACGAGCAGTACTTC
TRBV7-2	NA	few	TRBJ2-1	CASSLGSAGRGEFF	TGTGCCAGCAGCTTAGGCAGCGCCGGTCGCGGTGAGTTCTTC
TRBV4-3	NA	NA	TRBJ2-7	CASSQGPGTPYEQYF	TGCGCCAGCAGCCAAGGGCCCGGGACTCCCTACGAGCAGTACTTC
TRBV7-2	TRBD2	NA	TRBJ2-1	CASTGSGSWNYEQFF	TGTGCCAGCACCGGGAGCGGGAGTTGGAACTATGAGCAGTTCTTC
TRBV5-1	TRBD1	few	TRBJ2-7	CASSSGTGVWYEQYF	TGCGCCAGCAGCTCCGGGACAGGGGTCTGGTACGAGCAGTACTTC
TRBV6-1	NA	few	TRBJ2-1	CASRRIHRARSEQFF	TGTGCCAGCAGAAGAATTCACAGGGCGAGGAGTGAGCAGTTCTTC
TRBV6-5	NA	few	TRBJ1-2	CASSYSGGAPNYGYTF	TGTGCCAGCAGTTACTCGGGAGGGGCGCCTAACTATGGCTACACCTTC
TRBV7-8	TRBD2	few	TRBJ2-7	CASSRTSGSYEQYF	TGTGCCAGCAGCCGGACTAGCGGGAGTTACGAGCAGTACTTC
TRBV28	NA	NA	TRBJ1-2	CASSSGTEHYGYTF	TGTGCCAGCAGTTCCGGGACGGAGCACTATGGCTACACCTTC
TRBV20-1	NA	NA	TRBJ2-1	CSAWMVGEQFF	TGCAGTGCGTGGATGGTAGGTGAGCAGTTCTTC
TRBV7-3	NA	NA	TRBJ2-2	CASSPDRLNTGELFF	TGTGCCAGCAGCCCCGACAGGTTAAACACCGGGGAGCTGTTTTTT
TRBV5-4	TRBD1	few	TRBJ2-2	CASSPAGQVYTGELFF	TGTGCCAGCAGCCCGGCGGGACAGGTTTACACCGGGGAGCTGTTTTTT
TRBV7-2	NA	NA	TRBJ1-5	CASSLIGFNQPQHF	TGTGCCAGCAGCTTAATAGGGTTCAATCAGCCCCAGCATTTT
TRBV14	NA	few	TRBJ1-4	CASSQDQQVEKLFF	TGTGCCAGCAGCCAAGATCAACAGGTTGAAAAACTGTTTTTT
TRBV9	NA	few	TRBJ1-1	CASSVGAMNTEAFF	TGTGCCAGCAGCGTAGGGGCCATGAACACTGAAGCTTTCTTT
TRBV6-5	NA	few	TRBJ1-5	CASSYGPGSRQPQHF	TGTGCCAGCAGTTACGGTCCAGGGTCCCGGCAGCCCCAGCATTTT
TRBV6-6	NA	NA	TRBJ1-5	CASTSYSNQPQHF	TGTGCCAGCACCTCATATAGCAATCAGCCCCAGCATTTT
TRBV5-6	NA	NA	TRBJ2-5	CASSRQETQYF	TGTGCCAGCAGTCGGCAAGAGACCCAGTACTTC
TRBV7-9	NA	NA	TRBJ2-1	CASSSRLGVGFF	TGTGCCAGCAGCTCCCGACTGGGTGTCGGTTTCTTC
TRBV28	TRBD1	few	TRBJ2-4	CASSLATGVNIQYF	TGTGCCAGCAGTTTAGCGACAGGGGTGAACATTCAGTACTTC
TRBV7-9	TRBD1	few	TRBJ2-7	CASSQPDRGVYEQYF	TGTGCCAGCAGCCAACCGGACAGGGGAGTCTACGAGCAGTACTTC
TRBV18	NA	few	TRBJ2-5	CASSPSGSGKETQYF	TGTGCCAGCTCACCCTCCGGCTCCGGGAAGGAGACCCAGTACTTC
TRBV11-2	TRBD2	few	TRBJ2-7	CASSLKDPGTSGYEQYF	TGTGCCAGCAGCTTAAAGGACCCCGGGACTAGTGGCTACGAGCAGTACTTC
TRBV5-1	TRBD2	few	TRBJ2-7	CASSLVVSGAYEQYF	TGCGCCAGCAGCTTGGTAGTTAGCGGGGCCTACGAGCAGTACTTC
TRBV7-2	NA	few	TRBJ1-1	CASSLRRGYTRAEAFF	TGTGCCAGCAGCTTACGCAGGGGTTATACCAGGGCTGAAGCTTTCTTT
TRBV7-9	TRBD1	NA	TRBJ1-1	CASSPRGVRGVTEAFF	TGTGCCAGCAGCCCCAGGGGGGTCCGCGGGGTCACTGAAGCTTTCTTT
TRBV20-1	NA	NA	TRBJ2-4	CSARGGGIQYF	TGCAGTGCTAGGGGGGGAGGCATTCAGTACTTC
TRBV28	NA	few	TRBJ2-1	CASSLRVEQFF	TGTGCCAGCAGTTTAAGGGTCGAGCAGTTCTTC
TRBV28	NA	NA	TRBJ2-1	CASRQRGGEQFF	TGTGCCAGCAGGCAAAGGGGGGGTGAGCAGTTCTTC
TRBV9	NA	NA	TRBJ2-1	CASSVGVASYNEQFF	TGTGCCAGCAGCGTAGGGGTGGCCTCCTACAATGAGCAGTTCTTC
TRBV7-8	TRBD2	NA	TRBJ2-2	CASSFGLAGVTIGELFF	TGTGCCAGCAGCTTCGGACTAGCGGGAGTGACTATCGGGGAGCTGTTTTTT